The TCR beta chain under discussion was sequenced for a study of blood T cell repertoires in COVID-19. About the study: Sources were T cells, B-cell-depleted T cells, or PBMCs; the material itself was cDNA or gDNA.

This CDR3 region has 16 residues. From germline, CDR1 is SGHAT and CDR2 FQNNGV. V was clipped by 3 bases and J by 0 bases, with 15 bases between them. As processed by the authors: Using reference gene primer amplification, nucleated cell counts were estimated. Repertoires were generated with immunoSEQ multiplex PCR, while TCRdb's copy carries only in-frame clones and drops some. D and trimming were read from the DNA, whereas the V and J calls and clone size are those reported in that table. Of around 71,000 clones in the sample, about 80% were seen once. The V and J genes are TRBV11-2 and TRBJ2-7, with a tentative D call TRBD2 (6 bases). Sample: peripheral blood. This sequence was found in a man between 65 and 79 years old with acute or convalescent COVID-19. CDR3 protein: CASSLVGGKFSYEQYF. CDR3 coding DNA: TGTGCCAGCAGCTTGGTAGGAGGGAAGTTCTCCTACGAGCAGTACTTC.